A single sample gave rise to the 11 T cell receptor beta chains below, sequenced in a study of cytomegalovirus exposure and HLA in healthy donors. The PCR made use of 60 Vbeta and 13 Jbeta primers. The table came from immunoSEQ multiplex PCR; TCRdb's copy has only in-frame clones and leaves some out. The repertoire holds about 200,000 clones, with 75% to 85% as singletons. Sequencing was done on a sample of PBMCs. The source is a woman aged 45-65 years in good health and CMV-seropositive.

The J gene is TRBJ2-7, the V gene TRBV5-1, with 7 bases identical to TRBD1. Germline V gene sequence: CDR1 SGHRS, CDR2 YFSETQ. The CDR3 covers 13 residues. V shed 4 bases and J 1 base; nucleotides not matched to a gene: 2. The DNA of the CDR3 is TGCGCCAGCAGCCAGGGACAGTCCTACGAGCAGTACTTC. Encoded protein: CASSQGQSYEQYF.

V and J are TRBV5-6 and TRBJ2-7; D unresolved. V gave up 0 bases and J gave up 6 bases, with 10 bases separating them. This CDR3 spans 13 amino acids. The germline V gene encodes CDR1 SGHDT and CDR2 YYEEEE. CDR3 DNA sequence: TGTGCCAGCAGCTTGGTTGAGGCGTCCGAGCAGTACTTC. This codes for CASSLVEASEQYF.

The chain uses TRBV7-9 and TRBJ2-4; D is perhaps TRBD2 (6 bases). The CDR3 has 16 amino acids. Germline V gene data show CDR1 as SEHNR and CDR2 as FQNEAQ (reference sequence). V gave up 5 bases and J gave up 9 bases, with 23 bases separating them. The CDR3 coding sequence is TGTGCCAGCAGCCCAGGCGCCGGGACTCCGGGTGTCATTCAGTACTTC. This encodes CASSPGAGTPGVIQYF.

The chain has TRBV5-8 and TRBJ2-7, with D possibly matching TRBD1 (5 bases). Germline CDR1 SGHTS, CDR2 YDEGEE. Trimming pared 0 bases from V and 3 bases from J, leaving 22 bases between. The CDR3 is 18 amino acids. DNA of the CDR3: TGTGCCAGCAGCTTGGCCCTCTCTACACAAGGGGTTAACTACGAGCAGTACTTC. This sequence encodes CASSLALSTQGVNYEQYF.

The rearrangement uses TRBV4-1 and TRBJ1-1; 10 positions agree with TRBD1. The length of the CDR3 is 18 residues. Germline-derived CDR1 and CDR2 are MGHRA and YSYEKL. With V trimmed by 3 bases and J by 2 bases, 12 bases remained unmatched. The CDR3 spells CASSQARQGANLNTEAFF. DNA of the CDR3: TGCGCCAGCAGCCAGGCTCGACAGGGGGCTAATCTAAACACTGAAGCTTTCTTT.

J is TRBJ1-2 and V is TRBV5-1; D is unclear. Germline-derived CDR1 and CDR2 are SGHRS and YFSETQ. CDR3 length: 13 residues. V lost 1 base and J 5 bases, leaving 9 bases between the germline ends. The CDR3 nucleotides are TGCGCCAGCAGCTTGTCGGGAGATTATGGCTACACCTTC. This translates into CASSLSGDYGYTF.

The rearrangement links TRBV29-1 to TRBJ2-3; 13 bases align to TRBD2. Trimming at V came to 8 bases and at J to 3 bases, leaving 14 bases not matched to a gene. Per germline, CDR1 SQVTM and CDR2 ANQGSEA. The CDR3 covers 17 residues. The CDR3 region is CSMGGTSGDYKTDTQYF. The CDR3, as DNA: TGCAGCATGGGGGGGACTAGCGGGGATTATAAGACAGATACGCAGTATTTT.

The gene calls are TRBV4-1 and TRBJ2-1; 10 nucleotides match TRBD2. Germline V CDR1 and CDR2: MGHRA, YSYEKL. The CDR3 has 17 amino acids. Germline trimming cut 0 bases from V and 7 bases from J; bases unmatched to any gene: 9. The chain's CDR3 is CASSQEYGLAGENEQFF. DNA of the CDR3: TGCGCCAGCAGCCAAGAATATGGGCTAGCGGGAGAAAATGAGCAGTTCTTC.

The chain employs TRBV7-9 and TRBJ1-2; no clear D. The CDR3 length is 15 residues. V dropped 4 bases and J dropped 0 bases, with 12 bases sitting between them. CDR1 SEHNR and CDR2 FQNEAQ come from the germline V gene (reference sequence). The CDR3 loop reads CASSSEVLANYGYTF. Written as DNA, the CDR3 is TGTGCCAGCAGCTCGGAGGTACTAGCTAACTATGGCTACACCTTC.

This chain uses TRBV19 with TRBJ2-3; no definite D call. Germline CDR1 LNHDA, CDR2 SQIVND (reference sequence). Between the trimmed V and J ends, which lost 7 bases and 2 bases, there was a span of 4 bases. CDR3 length: 11 residues. The CDR3 DNA is TGTGCCAGTACCTCCACAGATACGCAGTATTTT. Its protein is CASTSTDTQYF.

The CDR3 DNA reads TGTGCCAGCAAGCTCGCCGGGGAGCTGTTTTTT. It is translated as CASKLAGELFF. The chain combines TRBV2 with TRBJ2-2; D is ambiguous. The ends were cut back, 7 bases at V and 6 bases at J, with 6 bases in the middle. Germline CDR1 is SNHLY and CDR2 is FYNNEI. The CDR3 covers 11 residues.